This is a list of T cell receptor beta chains from one sample in a study of T cell responses to AZD1222 COVID-19 vaccine. Sequencing used immunoSEQ multiplex PCR; TCRdb keeps in-frame clones, though not all of them. The sample gives about 130,000 clones, over 65% of which show up once; roughly 3.9% is in the top ten. The sample consisted of peripheral blood, taken on day 0 of AZD1222 vaccination. The receptors were gathered from an adult in good health. The CDR3 runs from the conserved cysteine through the conserved F or W. The order of the fields is V gene, CDR3 length, CDR3 protein.

v_call: TRBV10-3
cdr3_length: 12
cdr3_aa: CAISQRTDTQYF

v_call: TRBV6-5
cdr3_length: 13
cdr3_aa: CASSLTGDQTQYF

v_call: TRBV5-1
cdr3_length: 13
cdr3_aa: CASSLAGGGGQFF

v_call: TRBV9
cdr3_length: 14
cdr3_aa: CASSVRQTGGLAFF

v_call: TRBV28
cdr3_length: 16
cdr3_aa: CASSPPPGAYNSPLHF

v_call: TRBV5-1
cdr3_length: 15
cdr3_aa: CASSLDGGDTGELFF

v_call: TRBV5-1
cdr3_length: 14
cdr3_aa: CASSFQSSGNTIYF

v_call: TRBV19
cdr3_length: 12
cdr3_aa: CASPQTGDEQYF

v_call: TRBV12-3/TRBV12-4
cdr3_length: 13
cdr3_aa: CASSPRGVGELFF

v_call: TRBV3-1/TRBV3-2
cdr3_length: 15
cdr3_aa: CASSRQGLGGETQYF

v_call: TRBV5-4
cdr3_length: 14
cdr3_aa: CASSLRESTAEAFF

v_call: TRBV6-7
cdr3_length: 13
cdr3_aa: CARTPGGNTEAFF

v_call: TRBV3-1/TRBV3-2
cdr3_length: 14
cdr3_aa: CASSQGGGTDTQYF

v_call: TRBV19
cdr3_length: 14
cdr3_aa: CASSIGRVGQPQHF

v_call: TRBV12-3/TRBV12-4
cdr3_length: 13
cdr3_aa: CASSLYRGTGYTF

v_call: TRBV7-3
cdr3_length: 16
cdr3_aa: CASSSNTGQGTDTQYF

v_call: TRBV5-1
cdr3_length: 16
cdr3_aa: CASSLSSGGHLDTQYF

v_call: TRBV18
cdr3_length: 18
cdr3_aa: CASSPYLEGRGANYGYTF

v_call: TRBV29-1
cdr3_length: 12
cdr3_aa: CSVGVGQNEQFF

v_call: TRBV4-1
cdr3_length: 17
cdr3_aa: CASNYRQGRATNEKLFF

v_call: TRBV7-9
cdr3_length: 14
cdr3_aa: CASSLGQANEKLFF

v_call: TRBV16
cdr3_length: 16
cdr3_aa: CASSRPQGALFYGYTF

v_call: TRBV29-1
cdr3_length: 14
cdr3_aa: CSVVARGTYTEAFF

v_call: TRBV6-6
cdr3_length: 11
cdr3_aa: CASNRGVEQYF

v_call: TRBV5-1
cdr3_length: 17
cdr3_aa: CASSLGQGAFRNTEAFF

v_call: TRBV12-3/TRBV12-4
cdr3_length: 13
cdr3_aa: CASSLTGKETQYF

v_call: TRBV28
cdr3_length: 16
cdr3_aa: CASSSYRGGSNQPQHF

v_call: TRBV6-6
cdr3_length: 11
cdr3_aa: CASTLAEKLFF

v_call: TRBV4-1
cdr3_length: 17
cdr3_aa: CASSQSPQDSSFTEAFF

v_call: TRBV13
cdr3_length: 17
cdr3_aa: CASSPPIGGGGYNEQFF

v_call: TRBV6-1
cdr3_length: 12
cdr3_aa: CASSEMGTEAFF

v_call: TRBV28
cdr3_length: 14
cdr3_aa: CASSLLNSNQPQHF

v_call: TRBV28
cdr3_length: 16
cdr3_aa: CASSSPAGAGANVLTF

v_call: TRBV3-1/TRBV3-2
cdr3_length: 12
cdr3_aa: CASSQDAKALHF

v_call: TRBV29-1
cdr3_length: 15
cdr3_aa: CSVETGTSSTDTQYF